One and the same sample provided the 31 T cell receptor beta chains below, sequenced in a study of T cell repertoires in cytomegalovirus infection. TCRdb analysed the reads with MiXCR anew, one entry per CDR3 protein. The data contain about 570,000 distinct CDR3 sequences, just under 40% of them singletons. These receptors have no identified antigens. This specimen was cultured PBMCs, taken from culture after CMV antigen stimulation. The source of these receptors is a human donor in good health (CMV status not recorded). Some clones in this sample may be carry-over from other donors' samples.

This clonotype appeared many times. V is TRBV7-6 and J is TRBJ2-5, with D unclear. V lost 4 bases and J lost 2, with 5 bases in between. Germline V gives CDR1 SGHVS, CDR2 FNYEAQ. The CDR3 totals 12 residues. CDR3 in DNA: TGTGCCAGCAGCTACTTACAAGAGACCCAGTACTTC. This gives the protein CASSYLQETQYF.

The chain recombines TRBV7-2 with TRBJ1-5; TRBD1 matches at 7 bases. The length of the CDR3 is 15 residues. V was pared by 4 bases and J by 0 bases, with 3 bases of the junction left unmatched. Germline V gives CDR1 SGHTA, CDR2 FQGNSA. CDR3 loop: CASSWDSYSNQPQHF. CDR3 nucleotide sequence: TGTGCCAGCAGCTGGGACAGTTATAGCAATCAGCCCCAGCATTTT.

V gene TRBV28 combines with J gene TRBJ2-7; no reliable D call. This CDR3 region has 14 residues. V was pared by 2 bases and J by 2 bases, with 10 bases between. CDR1 and CDR2 from the germline V gene are MDHEN and SYDVKM. This chain's CDR3 is CASSLKGSPYEQYF. DNA of the CDR3: TGTGCCAGCAGTTTAAAGGGAAGTCCCTACGAGCAGTACTTC.

This clonotype was recorded at least ten times. The V call is TRBV7-8, the J call TRBJ1-1; 8 bases line up with TRBD1. The CDR3 consists of 14 residues. The germline V gene has CDR1 SGHVS and CDR2 FQNEAQ. Trimming at V came to 5 bases and at J to 11 bases, leaving 13 bases not matched to a gene. CDR3 nucleotides: TGTGCCAGCAGCCCACGGGAGCAGACAGGGGACGCTTTCTTT. Protein product: CASSPREQTGDAFF.

This clonotype showed up just a few times. The chain carries TRBV7-9 and TRBJ1-1, with 8 bases aligning to TRBD1. Germline V gene lookup returns CDR1 SEHNR and CDR2 FQNEAQ (reference sequence). This CDR3 contains 12 residues. Unmatched junction bases numbered 2, after V lost 5 bases and J lost 6 bases. The chain's CDR3 is CASSTQGAEAFF. Written as DNA, the CDR3 is TGTGCCAGCAGCACACAGGGGGCTGAAGCTTTCTTT.

This clonotype was found a few times. This sequence joins TRBV7-9 and TRBJ1-4, with D possibly TRBD1 on 5 matching bases. The germline gives CDR1 SEHNR, CDR2 FQNEAQ (reference sequence). The CDR3 sequence is 14 residues long. The V end lost 5 bases, the J end lost 7 bases, and 14 bases lay between the germline ends. For the CDR3, the DNA is TGTGCCAGCAGCCGCCCAGGGTCCTTTGAAAAACTGTTTTTT. Protein: CASSRPGSFEKLFF.

The CDR3 spells CASSLTGGANYEQYF. CDR3 nucleotide sequence: TGTGCCAGCAGTCTCACAGGGGGCGCAAACTACGAGCAGTACTTC. The chain combines TRBV27 with TRBJ2-7; TRBD1 matches 9 bases. V shed 5 bases and J 3 bases; nucleotides not matched to a gene: 8. The CDR3 runs 15 residues. Germline assignment: CDR1 MNHEY and CDR2 SMNVEV (reference sequence).

The chain carries TRBV2 and TRBJ2-3; 9 bases are shared with TRBD2. The CDR3 extends over 13 amino acids. The germline V gene has CDR1 SNHLY and CDR2 FYNNEI. Trimming took 9 bases from V and 4 from J; bases not matched to a gene: 5. The CDR3 reads CASSGSRADTQYF. The DNA of the CDR3 is TGTGCCAGTAGCGGGAGTCGTGCAGATACGCAGTATTTT.

The rearrangement joins TRBV7-2 to TRBJ2-3; TRBD2 aligns across 11 bases. The CDR3 has 20 residues. Germline values: CDR1 SGHTA, CDR2 FQGNSA. Unmatched junction bases numbered 21, after V lost 5 bases and J lost 5 bases. In nucleotides, the CDR3 is TGTGCCAGCAGCCGCATGCGGGAGTTAGCGGGAGGGCCGGGAGGAGATACGCAGTATTTT. It translates to CASSRMRELAGGPGGDTQYF. Variable domain in full (rest from reference TRBV7-2 and TRBJ2-3): GAGVSQSPSNKVTEKGKDVELRCDPISGHTALYWYRQSLGQGLEFLIYFQGNSAPDKSGLPSDRFSAERTGGSVSTLTIQRTQQEDSAVYLCASSRMRELAGGPGGDTQYFGPGTRLTVL.

The chain has TRBV7-2 and TRBJ2-7; either TRBD1 or TRBD2 may fit D (5 bases each). Germline-derived CDR1 and CDR2 are SGHTA and FQGNSA. The CDR3 loop spans 15 amino acids. V was cut by 1 base and J by 6 bases, with 16 bases left in between. The CDR3 coding sequence is TGTGCCAGCAGCTTAGGACCCCTGCAGGGAGCCGAGCAGTACTTC. Translated: CASSLGPLQGAEQYF.

This chain links TRBV6-8 with TRBJ2-3; weak D call: TRBD2 (6 bases). Germline V gene sequence: CDR1 MNHGY, CDR2 SAAAGT. Trimming left V 0 bases short and J 3 bases short, with 10 bases between. This CDR3 is 15 amino acids long. The CDR3 DNA reads TGTGCCAGCAGTTACTCTAGGGCGGGGACAGATACGCAGTATTTT. Its translation: CASSYSRAGTDTQYF.

V and J are TRBV2 and TRBJ1-6; D is possibly TRBD1 (6 bases). The CDR3 length is 14 residues. Per germline, CDR1 SNHLY and CDR2 FYNNEI. Trimming took off 4 bases at V and 8 bases at J, with 12 bases between the two ends. As DNA, the CDR3 is TGTGCCAGCAGTGCAGTGGCAGGGGATTCACCCCTCCACTTT. Protein product: CASSAVAGDSPLHF.

This clonotype was seen a few times. The V gene is TRBV28, the J gene TRBJ2-3, with 8 bases fitting TRBD2. The ends lost 4 bases at V and 1 base at J; junction bases unmatched: 7. The CDR3 contains 16 residues. CDR1 is MDHEN, CDR2 SYDVKM, per germline. CDR3 nucleotide sequence: TGTGCCAGCAGTTCGATTAGCGGGGCGGGCACAGATACGCAGTATTTT. Its protein is CASSSISGAGTDTQYF. Looking up the rest from reference TRBV28 and TRBJ2-3 gives the full variable domain: DVKVTQSSRYLVKRTGEKVFLECVQDMDHENMFWYRQDPGLGLRLIYFSYDVKMKEKGDIPEGYSVSREKKERFSLILESASTNQTSMYLCASSSISGAGTDTQYFGPGTRLTVL.

This clonotype was seen just once. The DNA is omitted, as the CDR3 cannot be located on it reliably, and the CDR3 follows TCRdb's listing. The chain carries TRBV4-1 and TRBJ1-5; TRBD1, as called in the table, went unchecked against the DNA. The germline CDR1 and CDR2 sequences are MGHRA and YSYEKL. The CDR3 length equals 15 residues, ends included. The CDR3 here is CASSQVAGGNQPHHF.

V is TRBV29-1 and J is TRBJ2-3; tentative D call: TRBD1 (6 bases). Trimming stripped 7 bases from V and 9 bases from J, with 23 bases between. This CDR3 has 14 residues. Germline CDR1 and CDR2: SQVTM and ANQGSEA. CDR3 in DNA: TGCAGCGCCCTTGACGGCCAGGGGTATCGCACGCAGTATTTT. Residues: CSALDGQGYRTQYF.

On this clonotype itself: The junction does not match germline at one end; this may be a read error. The chain carries TRBV7-6 and TRBJ2-5; D gene ambiguous. Germline lookup yields CDR1 SGHVS and CDR2 FNYEAQ. The CDR3 extends over 16 amino acids. The CDR3 protein is CAGSLDPAPRGETQYF. The CDR3 DNA is TGTGCCGGCAGCTTAGACCCAGCCCCCCGCGGAGAGACCCAGTACTTC.

This chain uses TRBV11-3 with TRBJ2-5; the D gene is possibly TRBD2 (7 bases). CDR3 length equals 14 residues. V was pared by 6 bases and J by 4 bases, with 15 bases between. Germline assignment: CDR1 SGHNT and CDR2 YENEEA. CDR3 region: CASSPAGAGETQYF. CDR3 nucleotides: TGTGCCAGCAGTCCCGCGGGGGCAGGAGAGACCCAGTACTTC.

This clonotype has only a few counts. J is TRBJ1-6 and V is TRBV4-2; TRBD1 might be the D (6 bases). Trimming removed 0 bases at V and 5 bases at J, with 8 bases between. Germline CDR1 and CDR2: LGHNA and YNFKEQ. This CDR3 is 15 amino acids long. The CDR3 spells CASSQDNRDNSPLHF. The CDR3 region has the DNA TGTGCCAGCAGCCAAGATAACAGGGATAATTCACCCCTCCACTTT.

This clonotype was seen a handful of times. V usage is TRBV6-1 and J usage is TRBJ1-1; 8 bases agree with TRBD1. CDR1 MNHNS and CDR2 SASEGT come from the germline V gene. V gave up 3 bases and J gave up 4 bases; unmatched junction bases: 13. CDR3 length equals 17 residues. CDR3 loop: CASSDRQGLYLGTEAFF. The CDR3 DNA is TGTGCCAGCAGTGACCGACAGGGGCTTTATTTGGGCACTGAAGCTTTCTTT.

This clonotype has only a few counts. The chain recombines TRBV6-1 with TRBJ2-1; D is unclear. Germline CDR1 and CDR2: MNHNS and SASEGT. V lost 8 bases and J lost 4, with 12 bases in between. The CDR3 totals 13 residues. In DNA, the CDR3 is TGTGCCAGCGGCCTTGTGGTTTACAATGAGCAGTTCTTC. It translates to CASGLVVYNEQFF.

The rearrangement links TRBV4-2 to TRBJ2-5; TRBD2 matches 10 bases. CDR1 and CDR2 (germline): LGHNA, YNFKEQ. The CDR3 is 14 amino acids. Trimming cost V 3 bases and J 4 bases; bases outside gene matches: 2. The CDR3 spells CASSHPSGGETQYF. In DNA form, the CDR3 reads TGTGCCAGCAGCCACCCTAGCGGGGGAGAGACCCAGTACTTC.

This sequence joins TRBV2 and TRBJ2-1; tentative D call: TRBD2 (6 bases). This CDR3 is built from 14 residues. CDR1 is SNHLY and CDR2 is FYNNEI in the germline V gene. V was shortened by 10 bases and J by 15 bases, with 28 bases between the two germline ends. The CDR3 region is CATVDGGRYQPPFF. The CDR3 DNA sequence: TGTGCCACCGTTGACGGGGGTAGGTATCAGCCGCCGTTCTTC.

This chain links TRBV28 with TRBJ2-1; D assignment may be TRBD1 or TRBD2 (6 bases each). Looked up from germline, CDR1 is MDHEN and CDR2 is SYDVKM. V was pared by 8 bases and J by 6 bases, with 29 bases between. CDR3 length: 18 residues. The CDR3 nucleotides are TGTGCCAGCCTATCCGATCGGGGGCGCGGGCCCAACGGCAATGAGCAGTTCTTC. Its translation: CASLSDRGRGPNGNEQFF.

The rearrangement uses TRBV6-2 or TRBV6-3 and TRBJ2-1, with unresolved D. The CDR3 has 12 residues. Germline lookup yields CDR1 MNHEY and CDR2 SVGEGT. V lost 0 bases and J 6 bases, leaving 3 bases between the germline ends. This CDR3 is CASSYSSNEQFF. The CDR3 DNA follows: TGTGCCAGCAGTTACTCGAGCAATGAGCAGTTCTTC.

This chain joins TRBV24-1 and TRBJ2-1; the match to TRBD1 covers 9 bases. Germline V lookup: CDR1 KGHDR, CDR2 SFDVKD. Unmatched junction bases numbered 4, after V lost 6 bases and J lost 2 bases. The CDR3 is 15 amino acids. CDR3 in DNA: TGTGCCACCAGTCCGGGACAGGGCCCCTACAATGAGCAGTTCTTC. It specifies CATSPGQGPYNEQFF.

This clonotype was observed a few times. V usage is TRBV7-2 and J usage is TRBJ2-3, with 12 nucleotides matching TRBD2. This CDR3 is 15 amino acids long. V was pared by 3 bases and J by 8 bases, with 6 bases of the junction left unmatched. Looked up from germline, CDR1 is SGHTA and CDR2 is FQGNSA. The CDR3 bases are TGTGCCAGCAGCTTTCGAAGGACTAGCGGGGCTACGCAGTATTTT. Translation gives CASSFRRTSGATQYF.

The chain employs TRBV7-8 and TRBJ2-3; D could derive from TRBD1 or TRBD2 (6 bases each). V lost 3 bases, J lost 1 base, and 11 bases lay in between. The CDR3 is 15 residues long. Germline values: CDR1 SGHVS, CDR2 FQNEAQ. The CDR3 sequence: CASSFPRGGTDTQYF. For the CDR3, the DNA is TGTGCCAGCAGCTTCCCAAGGGGGGGCACAGATACGCAGTATTTT.

This clonotype was found a few times. The junction shows a germline mismatch at one end, possibly a read error. The CDR3 sequence is CASSHTRQGPIF. The CDR3 DNA reads as TGTGCCAGCAGCCATACCCGACAGGGACCGATATTC. The chain carries TRBV7-8 and TRBJ2-1; 7 bases are shared with TRBD1. Per the germline V gene, CDR1 is SGHVS and CDR2 is FQNEAQ. The CDR3 length is 12 residues.

This sequence joins TRBV20-1 and TRBJ2-1; 8 nucleotides match TRBD2. This CDR3 has 13 residues. CDR1 DFQATT and CDR2 SNEGSKA come from the germline V gene (reference sequence). V lost 5 bases and J lost 7; bases outside the gene matches: 7. The CDR3 sequence: CSAPPGLGNEQFF. Here the CDR3 DNA reads TGCAGTGCTCCCCCGGGACTAGGGAATGAGCAGTTCTTC.

This chain links TRBV20-1 with TRBJ2-3; D not certain. The CDR3 consists of 12 residues. Per the germline V gene, CDR1 is DFQATT and CDR2 is SNEGSKA (reference sequence). Trimming stripped 6 bases from V and 7 bases from J, with 14 bases between. The CDR3 DNA is TGCAGTGCCGACGAGAAGCTGTATACGCAGTATTTT. Its translation: CSADEKLYTQYF.

The chain links TRBV12-3 or TRBV12-4 to TRBJ1-4; 9 nucleotides align to TRBD1. V shed 5 bases and J 17 bases; nucleotides not matched to a gene: 12. This CDR3 has 13 amino acids. CDR3 in DNA: TGTGCCAGCAGTCTATACCGCGGGACAGGGCTATTTTTT. It specifies CASSLYRGTGLFF.